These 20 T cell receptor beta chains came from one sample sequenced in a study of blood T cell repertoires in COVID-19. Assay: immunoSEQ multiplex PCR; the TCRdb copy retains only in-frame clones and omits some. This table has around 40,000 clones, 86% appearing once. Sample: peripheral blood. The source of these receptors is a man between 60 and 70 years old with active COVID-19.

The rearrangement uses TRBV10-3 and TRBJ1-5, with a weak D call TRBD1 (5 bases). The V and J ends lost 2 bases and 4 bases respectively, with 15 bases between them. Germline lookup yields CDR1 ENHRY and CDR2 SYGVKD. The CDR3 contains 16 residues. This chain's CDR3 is CAISEGLRGTNQPQHF. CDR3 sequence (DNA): TGTGCCATCAGTGAGGGGTTACGGGGGACGAATCAGCCCCAGCATTTT.

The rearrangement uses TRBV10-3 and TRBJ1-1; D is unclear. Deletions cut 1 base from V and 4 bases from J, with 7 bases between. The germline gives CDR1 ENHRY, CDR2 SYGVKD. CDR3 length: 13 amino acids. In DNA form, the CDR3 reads TGTGCCATCAGTGAGTTCCGAGTCACTGAAGCTTTCTTT. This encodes CAISEFRVTEAFF.

CDR3 region: CASSRDLAYEQYF. The DNA of the CDR3 is TGTGCCAGCAGCCGAGACCTAGCCTACGAGCAGTACTTC. J is TRBJ2-7 and V is TRBV7-8; the D is unclear. Germline V lookup: CDR1 SGHVS, CDR2 FQNEAQ. V was pared by 5 bases and J by 2 bases, with 10 bases between. This CDR3 has 13 amino acids.

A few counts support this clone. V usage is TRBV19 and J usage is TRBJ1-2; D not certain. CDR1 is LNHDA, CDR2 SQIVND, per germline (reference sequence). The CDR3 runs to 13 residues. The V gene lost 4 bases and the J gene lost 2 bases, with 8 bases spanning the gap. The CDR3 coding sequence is TGTGCCAGTAGTAGGGAGCCAAACTATGGCTACACCTTC. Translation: CASSREPNYGYTF. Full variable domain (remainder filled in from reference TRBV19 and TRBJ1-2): DGGITQSPKYLFRKEGQNVTLSCEQNLNHDAMYWYRQDPGQGLRLIYYSQIVNDFQKGDIAEGYSVSREKKESFPLTVTSAQKNPTAFYLCASSREPNYGYTFGSGTRLTVV.

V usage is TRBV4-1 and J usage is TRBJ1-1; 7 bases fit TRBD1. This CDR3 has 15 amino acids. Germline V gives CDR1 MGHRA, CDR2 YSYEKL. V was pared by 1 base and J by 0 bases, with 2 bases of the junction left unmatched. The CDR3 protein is CASSQGGQMNTEAFF. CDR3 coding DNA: TGCGCCAGCAGCCAAGGGGGACAGATGAACACTGAAGCTTTCTTT.

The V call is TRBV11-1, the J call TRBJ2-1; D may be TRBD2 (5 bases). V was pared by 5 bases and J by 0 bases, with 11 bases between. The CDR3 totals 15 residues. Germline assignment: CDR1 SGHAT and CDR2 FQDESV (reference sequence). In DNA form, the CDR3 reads TGTGCCAGCAGCCCGGGCGGGCGCTCCTACAATGAGCAGTTCTTC. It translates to CASSPGGRSYNEQFF. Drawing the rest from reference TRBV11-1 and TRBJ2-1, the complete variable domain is EAEVAQSPRYKITEKSQAVAFWCDPISGHATLYWYRQILGQGPELLVQFQDESVVDDSQLPKDRFSAERLKGVDSTLKIQPAELGDSAMYLCASSPGGRSYNEQFFGPGTRLTVL.

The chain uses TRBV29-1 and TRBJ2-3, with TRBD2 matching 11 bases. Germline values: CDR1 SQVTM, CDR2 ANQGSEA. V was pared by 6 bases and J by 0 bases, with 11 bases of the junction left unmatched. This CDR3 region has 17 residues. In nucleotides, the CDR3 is TGCAGCGTCCTTAAGGGATCTAGCGGGAGGAGCACAGATACGCAGTATTTT. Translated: CSVLKGSSGRSTDTQYF.

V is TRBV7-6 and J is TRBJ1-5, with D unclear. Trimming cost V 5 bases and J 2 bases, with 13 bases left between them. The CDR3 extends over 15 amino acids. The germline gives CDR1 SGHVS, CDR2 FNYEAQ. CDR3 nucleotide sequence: TGTGCCAGCAGCCCTGAGGGAATCGGCAATCAGCCCCAGCATTTT. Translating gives CASSPEGIGNQPQHF.

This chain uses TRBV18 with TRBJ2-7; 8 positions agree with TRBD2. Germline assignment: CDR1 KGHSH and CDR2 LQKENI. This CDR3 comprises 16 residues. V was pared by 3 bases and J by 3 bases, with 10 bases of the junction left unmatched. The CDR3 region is CASSPLAGLNLYEQYF. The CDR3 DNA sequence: TGTGCCAGCTCACCTTTAGCGGGGTTAAACCTCTACGAGCAGTACTTC.

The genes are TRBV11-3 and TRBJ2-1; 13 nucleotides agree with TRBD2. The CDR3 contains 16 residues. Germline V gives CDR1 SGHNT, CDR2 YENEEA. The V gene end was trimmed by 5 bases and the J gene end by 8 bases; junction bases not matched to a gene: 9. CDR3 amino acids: CASSKGLAGIYDEQFF. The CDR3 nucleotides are TGTGCCAGCAGCAAGGGACTAGCGGGAATTTACGATGAGCAGTTCTTC.

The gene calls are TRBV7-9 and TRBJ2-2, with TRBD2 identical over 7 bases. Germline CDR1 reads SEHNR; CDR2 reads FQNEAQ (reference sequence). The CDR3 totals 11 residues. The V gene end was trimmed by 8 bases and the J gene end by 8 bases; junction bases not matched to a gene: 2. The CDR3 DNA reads TGTGCCAGCGGACTAGAGGGGGAGCTGTTTTTT. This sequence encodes CASGLEGELFF.

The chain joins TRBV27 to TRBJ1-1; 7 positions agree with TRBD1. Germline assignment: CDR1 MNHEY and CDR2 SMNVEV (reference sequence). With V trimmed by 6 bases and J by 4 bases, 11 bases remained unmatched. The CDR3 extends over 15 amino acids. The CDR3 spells CASRQKGAATTEAFF. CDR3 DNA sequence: TGTGCCAGCAGACAAAAGGGGGCCGCAACCACTGAAGCTTTCTTT.

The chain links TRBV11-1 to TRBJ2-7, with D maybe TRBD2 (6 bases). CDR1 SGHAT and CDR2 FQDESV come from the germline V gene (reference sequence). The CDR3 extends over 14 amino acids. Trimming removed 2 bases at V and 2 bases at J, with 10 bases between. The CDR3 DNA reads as TGTGCCAGCAGCTTACAGCGGGTGACCTACGAGCAGTACTTC. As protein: CASSLQRVTYEQYF.

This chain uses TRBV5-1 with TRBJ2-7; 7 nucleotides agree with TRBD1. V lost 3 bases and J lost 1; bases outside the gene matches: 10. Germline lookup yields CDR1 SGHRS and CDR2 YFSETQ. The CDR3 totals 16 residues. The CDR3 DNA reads TGCGCCAGCAGCTCAGTTTCCGGGACAGCGTCCTACGAGCAGTACTTC. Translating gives CASSSVSGTASYEQYF.

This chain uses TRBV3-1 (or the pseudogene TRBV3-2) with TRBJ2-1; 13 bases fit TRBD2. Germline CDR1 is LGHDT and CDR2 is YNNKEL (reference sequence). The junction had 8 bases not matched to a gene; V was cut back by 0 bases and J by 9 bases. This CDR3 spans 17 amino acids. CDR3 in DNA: TGTGCCAGCAGCCAAGATAAGGGACTAGCGGGAATCAGTGAGCAGTTCTTC. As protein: CASSQDKGLAGISEQFF.

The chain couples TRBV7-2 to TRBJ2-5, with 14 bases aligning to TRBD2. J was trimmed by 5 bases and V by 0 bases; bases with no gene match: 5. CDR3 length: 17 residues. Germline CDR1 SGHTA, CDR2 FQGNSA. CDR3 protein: CASSLAGGLAGVETQYF. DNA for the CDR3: TGTGCCAGCAGCTTAGCAGGGGGACTAGCGGGAGTCGAGACCCAGTACTTC. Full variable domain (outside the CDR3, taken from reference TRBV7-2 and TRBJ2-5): GAGVSQSPSNKVTEKGKDVELRCDPISGHTALYWYRQSLGQGLEFLIYFQGNSAPDKSGLPSDRFSAERTGGSVSTLTIQRTQQEDSAVYLCASSLAGGLAGVETQYFGPGTRLLVL.

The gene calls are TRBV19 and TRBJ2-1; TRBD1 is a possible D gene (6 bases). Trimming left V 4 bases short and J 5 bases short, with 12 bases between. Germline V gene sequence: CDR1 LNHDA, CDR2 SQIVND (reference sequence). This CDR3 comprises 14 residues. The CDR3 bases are TGTGCCAGTAGTAGGGACACTATGAACAATGAGCAGTTCTTC. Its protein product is CASSRDTMNNEQFF.

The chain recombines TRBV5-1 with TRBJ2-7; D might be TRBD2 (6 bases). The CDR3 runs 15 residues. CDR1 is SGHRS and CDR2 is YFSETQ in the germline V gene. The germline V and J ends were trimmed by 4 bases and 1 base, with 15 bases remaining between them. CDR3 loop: CASSVGGGGSYEQYF. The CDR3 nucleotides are TGCGCCAGCAGCGTTGGGGGAGGAGGTTCCTACGAGCAGTACTTC. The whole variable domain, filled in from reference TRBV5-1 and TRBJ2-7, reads KAGVTQTPRYLIKTRGQQVTLSCSPISGHRSVSWYQQTPGQGLQFLFEYFSETQRNKGNFPGRFSGRQFSNSRSEMNVSTLELGDSALYLCASSVGGGGSYEQYFGPGTRLTVT.

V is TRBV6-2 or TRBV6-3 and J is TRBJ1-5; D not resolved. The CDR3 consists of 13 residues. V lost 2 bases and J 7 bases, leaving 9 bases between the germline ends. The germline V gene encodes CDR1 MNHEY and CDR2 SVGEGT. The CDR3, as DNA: TGTGCCAGCAGTTACGAGGGAGGCCAGCCCCAGCATTTT. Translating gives CASSYEGGQPQHF.

The CDR3 DNA sequence: TGTGCCAGCTCACCACCTCTAGCGGGAGCCGAGCAGTACTTC. Its translation: CASSPPLAGAEQYF. This chain joins TRBV18 and TRBJ2-7; 10 bases agree with TRBD2. V was clipped by 0 bases and J by 6 bases; unmatched bases: 2. Per germline, CDR1 KGHSH and CDR2 LQKENI. The CDR3 loop spans 14 amino acids.